Listed here are 32 T cell receptor beta chains from one sample, sequenced in a study of T-cell reconstitution after alpha-beta-depleted transplantation in children. A library of TCRbeta sequences, prepared with unique molecular identifiers, was generated. TCRdb reanalysed the PCR reads using MiXCR and keeps one entry per CDR3 protein. Altogether approximately 500,000 distinct CDR3 sequences are present, under 12% being singletons, with the ten largest covering around 2%. This specimen was PBMCs, taken before TCRalphabeta/CD19-depleted stem cell transplant. The source of these receptors is a child younger than 10 with inherited bone marrow failure, due to receive a stem cell transplant.

This clonotype was counted at least ten times. The V and J genes are TRBV12-3 or TRBV12-4 and TRBJ2-2, with 9 bases identical to TRBD1. CDR3 length equals 15 residues. J was trimmed by 4 bases and V by 5 bases; bases with no gene match: 5. CDR3 sequence: CASSPGTGTTGELFF. The CDR3 DNA sequence: TGTGCCAGCAGTCCCGGGACAGGGACCACCGGGGAGCTGTTTTTT.

This clonotype was recorded at least ten times. This chain uses TRBV10-3 with TRBJ2-3; D is possibly TRBD2 (5 bases). Germline V gene sequence: CDR1 ENHRY, CDR2 SYGVKD. Trimming removed 3 bases from V and 3 bases from J, with 16 bases in between. This CDR3 has 16 residues. The CDR3 region is CAISDSRGRGTDTQYF. The CDR3 DNA sequence: TGTGCCATCAGTGATTCGCGTGGGCGCGGGACAGATACGCAGTATTTT.

The chain links TRBV9 to TRBJ1-2; D gene uncertain. Germline CDR1 and CDR2: SGDLS and YYNGEE. This CDR3 has 17 amino acids. The V and J ends lost 2 bases and 4 bases respectively, with 21 bases between them. The CDR3 DNA reads TGTGCCAGCAGCGTCAATAGGGCCGTTTCCCCCGCCTATGGCTACACCTTC. Its protein product is CASSVNRAVSPAYGYTF.

This clonotype turned up a few times. The chain carries TRBV5-1 and TRBJ2-5; 7 nucleotides line up with TRBD2. Losses at the gene ends were 0 bases for V and 0 bases for J; bases not matched to a gene: 8. The germline CDR1 and CDR2 sequences are SGHRS and YFSETQ. This CDR3 has 17 amino acids. In DNA, the CDR3 is TGCGCCAGCAGCTTGGTGGCTAGCGGAGAGTACCAAGAGACCCAGTACTTC. This translates into CASSLVASGEYQETQYF.

This clonotype was counted at least ten times. The chain employs TRBV28 and TRBJ2-1, with 7 nucleotides matching TRBD1. Germline values: CDR1 MDHEN, CDR2 SYDVKM. The CDR3 covers 16 residues. J lost 0 bases, V lost 6 bases, and 8 bases had no gene match. The CDR3 reads CASRKTGQRSYNEQFF. The CDR3 DNA reads as TGTGCCAGCAGAAAAACGGGACAGCGCTCCTACAATGAGCAGTTCTTC.

At least ten counts were recorded for this clonotype. The gene calls are TRBV20-1 and TRBJ2-7; 8 positions match TRBD1. Germline CDR1 is DFQATT and CDR2 is SNEGSKA (reference sequence). The trim removed 0 bases at V and 5 bases at J, leaving 9 bases unmatched. This CDR3 spans 15 amino acids. CDR3 DNA sequence: TGCAGTGCTAGAGATGTGGGACAGGCTTTCCACGAGCAGTACTTC. The encoded protein is CSARDVGQAFHEQYF.

In DNA form, the CDR3 reads TGTGCCAGCAGCCAAGTCGAGAATGGCTACACCTTC. Protein sequence: CASSQVENGYTF. The chain recombines TRBV14 with TRBJ1-2; D gene ambiguous. The CDR3 is made up of 12 amino acids. Germline lookup yields CDR1 SGHDN and CDR2 FVKESK. Between the trimmed V and J ends, which lost 1 base and 6 bases, there was a span of 6 bases. Supplemented by reference TRBV14 and TRBJ1-2, the full variable domain reads EAGVTQFPSHSVIEKGQTVTLRCDPISGHDNLYWYRRVMGKEIKFLLHFVKESKQDESGMPNNRFLAERTGGTYSTLKVQPAELEDSGVYFCASSQVENGYTFGSGTRLTVV.

This clonotype was observed many times. The chain has TRBV5-5 and TRBJ2-1; TRBD2 aligns across 11 bases. The ends lost 3 bases at V and 7 bases at J; junction bases unmatched: 6. The CDR3 extends over 15 amino acids. Germline values: CDR1 SGHKS, CDR2 YYEKEE (reference sequence). Written as DNA, the CDR3 is TGTGCCAGCAGCTCGGGACTAGCGGAGTGGAATGAGCAGTTCTTC. Translation: CASSSGLAEWNEQFF.

The sample holds many counts of this clonotype. The rearrangement uses TRBV7-9 and TRBJ2-7; no clear D gene. Germline-derived CDR1 and CDR2 are SEHNR and FQNEAQ (reference sequence). V was trimmed by 5 bases and J by 3 bases, leaving 8 bases between them. The CDR3 has 12 residues. This CDR3 is CASSHVGYEQYF. CDR3 DNA sequence: TGTGCCAGCAGCCACGTGGGCTACGAGCAGTACTTC. The full variable domain, completed using reference TRBV7-9 and TRBJ2-7, is DTGVSQNPRHKITKRGQNVTFRCDPISEHNRLYWYRQTLGQGPEFLTYFQNEAQLEKSRLLSDRFSAERPKGSFSTLEIQRTEQGDSAMYLCASSHVGYEQYFGPGTRLTVT.

This clonotype was detected ten times or more. The V gene is TRBV29-1, the J gene TRBJ1-1; TRBD1 matches at 9 bases. V was clipped by 5 bases and J by 0 bases; unmatched bases: 7. This CDR3 region has 15 residues. Germline V gives CDR1 SQVTM, CDR2 ANQGSEA. The CDR3 DNA is TGCAGCGTTACAGGAAGGGACAGGGTGAACACTGAAGCTTTCTTT. Encoded protein: CSVTGRDRVNTEAFF.

This clonotype was detected many times. The gene calls are TRBV6-2 or TRBV6-3 and TRBJ2-3; the match to TRBD2 covers 11 bases. The CDR3 has 16 amino acids. The germline V gene encodes CDR1 MNHEY and CDR2 SVGEGT. The V and J ends lost 8 bases and 0 bases, in that order; junction bases with no gene match: 7. Here the CDR3 DNA reads TGTGCCAGCCACGGGACTAGCGGAGCTAGCACAGATACGCAGTATTTT. This encodes CASHGTSGASTDTQYF.

In its sample, this clonotype was seen many times. This chain joins TRBV5-1 and TRBJ1-4; 10 nucleotides line up with TRBD1. The CDR3 extends over 15 amino acids. Losses at the gene ends were 4 bases for V and 6 bases for J; bases not matched to a gene: 6. The germline V gene has CDR1 SGHRS and CDR2 YFSETQ. CDR3 coding DNA: TGCGCCAGCAGCGACACGACAGGGGGCGATGAAAAACTGTTTTTT. Encoded protein: CASSDTTGGDEKLFF.

Many counts were recorded for this clonotype. The V and J genes are TRBV10-2 and TRBJ2-2; 9 nucleotides agree with TRBD1. The CDR3 is made up of 16 amino acids. Germline CDR1 is WSHSY and CDR2 is SAAADI. Trimming at V came to 7 bases and at J to 4 bases, leaving 10 bases not matched to a gene. This chain's CDR3 is CASTYGTGGSTGELFF. CDR3 DNA sequence: TGCGCCAGCACCTACGGAACAGGGGGCAGCACCGGGGAGCTGTTTTTT.

This clonotype has a count of ten or more. The rearrangement uses TRBV29-1 and TRBJ2-1; weak D call: TRBD2 (6 bases). Trimming took 3 bases from V and 0 from J, leaving 18 bases between them. The CDR3 totals 17 residues. In germline, CDR1 is SQVTM, CDR2 ANQGSEA. The CDR3 here is CSVDGLRDSSSYNEQFF. For the CDR3, the DNA is TGCAGCGTTGATGGCCTTAGGGACTCGAGCTCCTACAATGAGCAGTTCTTC.

This clonotype was counted many times. The chain uses TRBV6-5 and TRBJ2-3, with 14 nucleotides matching TRBD2. The CDR3 runs 18 residues. V dropped 0 bases and J dropped 1; count of bases not matched to a gene: 3. Germline lookup yields CDR1 MNHEY and CDR2 SVGAGI. As DNA, the CDR3 is TGTGCCAGCAGTTACTCGAGACTAGCGGGAGGGGGCACAGATACGCAGTATTTT. This sequence encodes CASSYSRLAGGGTDTQYF.

At least ten counts were recorded for this clonotype. This chain joins TRBV28 and TRBJ2-5; D gene ambiguous. CDR3 length: 12 residues. Germline lookup yields CDR1 MDHEN and CDR2 SYDVKM. Trimming removed 3 bases at V and 6 bases at J, with 8 bases between. The CDR3 region is CASSFPLQTQYF. The CDR3 coding sequence is TGTGCCAGCAGTTTCCCTCTACAGACCCAGTACTTC. The whole variable domain, filled in from reference TRBV28 and TRBJ2-5, reads DVKVTQSSRYLVKRTGEKVFLECVQDMDHENMFWYRQDPGLGLRLIYFSYDVKMKEKGDIPEGYSVSREKKERFSLILESASTNQTSMYLCASSFPLQTQYFGPGTRLLVL.

This clonotype showed up many times. The chain is built from TRBV27 and TRBJ1-2; TRBD1 aligns across 7 bases. Unmatched junction bases numbered 11, after V lost 3 bases and J lost 4 bases. The V gene's germline CDR1 is MNHEY and CDR2 SMNVEV (reference sequence). The CDR3 length is 16 residues. Here the CDR3 DNA reads TGTGCCAGCAGTTTTCACCGGACAGGACTAATCTATGGCTACACCTTC. As protein: CASSFHRTGLIYGYTF.

This clonotype has at least ten counts. V and J are TRBV4-1 and TRBJ2-1, with unresolved D. V dropped 5 bases and J dropped 7 bases, with 12 bases sitting between them. The germline V gene encodes CDR1 MGHRA and CDR2 YSYEKL. This CDR3 contains 13 residues. The CDR3 loop is CASSYRLLNEQFF. Here the CDR3 DNA reads TGCGCCAGCAGCTATAGACTTCTAAATGAGCAGTTCTTC.

This clonotype has a handful of counts. V usage is TRBV29-1 and J usage is TRBJ2-5; TRBD1 agrees at 9 bases. CDR3 size: 15 residues. Germline V gene sequence: CDR1 SQVTM, CDR2 ANQGSEA. Trimming at V came to 0 bases and at J to 5 bases, leaving 7 bases not matched to a gene. The CDR3 coding sequence is TGCAGCGTTGAAGATCTGGGACAGGGAGGTGAGACCCAGTACTTC. This translates into CSVEDLGQGGETQYF.

Ten or more counts support this clonotype. The rearrangement links TRBV7-2 to TRBJ2-4; D possibly matches TRBD1 or TRBD2 (5 bases each). V was shortened by 1 base and J by 13 bases, with 20 bases between the two germline ends. This CDR3 has 15 residues. CDR1 is SGHTA, CDR2 FQGNSA, per germline. The CDR3: CASSLGSGLGDTQYF. The CDR3, as DNA: TGTGCCAGCAGCTTAGGTAGTGGTTTGGGGGATACCCAGTACTTC.

This clonotype has ten or more counts. The rearrangement links TRBV29-1 to TRBJ2-7; 8 bases align to TRBD2. The CDR3 is made up of 13 amino acids. Germline CDR1 is SQVTM and CDR2 is ANQGSEA. V lost 6 bases to trimming and J lost 5 bases; unmatched junction nucleotides: 9. Written as DNA, the CDR3 is TGCAGCGTCGGGAGGGAGGGGATCAACGAGCAGTACTTC. Protein: CSVGREGINEQYF.

This clonotype was counted many times. The V gene is TRBV27, the J gene TRBJ1-6; D gene uncertain. Trimming pared 3 bases from V and 0 bases from J, leaving 12 bases between. The CDR3 has 17 residues. CDR1 and CDR2 from the germline V gene are MNHEY and SMNVEV (reference sequence). This chain's CDR3 is CASSFGWESSYNSPLHF. The CDR3 region has the DNA TGTGCCAGCAGTTTTGGTTGGGAAAGCTCCTATAATTCACCCCTCCACTTT.

This clonotype was counted ten times or more. J is TRBJ2-1 and V is TRBV6-2 or TRBV6-3; 9 bases match TRBD2. V was pared by 6 bases and J by 2 bases, with 5 bases of the junction left unmatched. The CDR3 runs 15 residues. CDR1 MNHEY and CDR2 SVGEGT come from the germline V gene. For the CDR3, the DNA is TGTGCCAGCAGATTTAGCGGGGGACCCTACAATGAGCAGTTCTTC. Translating it yields CASRFSGGPYNEQFF.

This clonotype was picked up a small number of times. The genes are TRBV5-1 and TRBJ2-1; D may match TRBD1 or TRBD2 (5 bases each). The CDR3 length is 16 residues. Per the germline V gene, CDR1 is SGHRS and CDR2 is YFSETQ. The V end lost 4 bases, the J end lost 0 bases, and 14 bases lay between the germline ends. The CDR3 loop reads CASSPGRGSSYNEQFF. The CDR3 DNA is TGCGCCAGCAGCCCGGGACGGGGTAGCTCCTACAATGAGCAGTTCTTC.

This clonotype turned up a few times. The rearrangement joins TRBV28 to TRBJ1-1, with D perhaps TRBD1 (5 bases). Germline V gives CDR1 MDHEN, CDR2 SYDVKM. The V and J ends lost 11 bases and 2 bases respectively, with 9 bases between them. This CDR3 is built from 11 residues. The CDR3 here is CAWGVNTEAFF. CDR3 sequence (DNA): TGTGCCTGGGGGGTCAACACTGAAGCTTTCTTT.

At least ten counts were recorded for this clonotype. V usage is TRBV12-3 or TRBV12-4 and J usage is TRBJ2-3; 8 bases align to TRBD2. With 5 bases clipped from V and 2 bases from J, the junction kept 3 bases outside the gene matches. The CDR3 totals 14 residues. The CDR3 loop is CASSPGGLTDTQYF. The CDR3 DNA sequence: TGTGCCAGCAGTCCGGGAGGGCTCACAGATACGCAGTATTTT.

This clonotype was picked up many times. This rearrangement joins TRBV12-3 or TRBV12-4 to TRBJ2-5, with 7 bases aligning to TRBD1. The junction had 10 bases not matched to a gene; V was cut back by 5 bases and J by 4 bases. CDR3 length: 15 amino acids. The CDR3 loop reads CASSTPRQGRETQYF. CDR3 in DNA: TGTGCCAGCAGTACCCCCCGACAGGGCAGAGAGACCCAGTACTTC.

This clonotype was counted many times. The chain uses TRBV20-1 and TRBJ2-1; D remains unclear. Germline V gene lookup returns CDR1 DFQATT and CDR2 SNEGSKA (reference sequence). V was trimmed by 2 bases and J by 5 bases, leaving 19 bases between them. The length of the CDR3 is 16 residues. The CDR3 nucleotides are TGCAGTGCTAGACAATGGAGAAGGGTCGAGAACAATGAGCAGTTCTTC. Translation: CSARQWRRVENNEQFF.

This clonotype was found many times. The chain has TRBV24-1 and TRBJ2-2; D may correspond to TRBD1 or TRBD2 (5 bases each). Germline CDR1 is KGHDR and CDR2 is SFDVKD. The CDR3 has 16 amino acids. The V gene lost 3 bases and the J gene lost 4 bases, with 14 bases spanning the gap. The CDR3 here is CATSDEGNRGTGELFF. The CDR3 nucleotides read TGTGCCACCAGTGATGAGGGGAACAGAGGCACCGGGGAGCTGTTTTTT.

A remark on this clonotype: A much larger clone sits a single nucleotide away, making a read error possible. The V call is TRBV7-2, the J call TRBJ2-7; possible D gene TRBD2, 6 bases. Deletions cut 2 bases from V and 6 bases from J, with 20 bases between. This CDR3 comprises 16 residues. Looked up from germline, CDR1 is SGHTA and CDR2 is FQGNSA. The CDR3 DNA follows: TGTGCCAGCAGCTTAATGGAGGTAGCGGAACTTGGCGAGCAGTACTTC. This encodes CASSLMEVAELGEQYF.

V is TRBV12-2 and J is TRBJ1-5. TRBV12-2 is shown as a pseudogene. The CDR3 is made up of 14 amino acids. The DNA for the CDR3 is TGTGCAAGTCGCCCCAACAAGGCTAACCAGCCCCAGCATTTT. Translation gives CASRPNKANQPQHF.

This clonotype was counted at least ten times. The rearrangement joins TRBV24-1 to TRBJ2-3; 9 bases are a match to TRBD2. The CDR3 sequence is 16 residues long. The germline CDR1 and CDR2 sequences are KGHDR and SFDVKD. V trimming: 4 bases; J trimming: 5 bases; junction bases outside the gene matches: 9. CDR3 nucleotide sequence: TGTGCCACCAGTGACGACGGGACTAGCCACTTAGATACGCAGTATTTT. Translated, it gives CATSDDGTSHLDTQYF.